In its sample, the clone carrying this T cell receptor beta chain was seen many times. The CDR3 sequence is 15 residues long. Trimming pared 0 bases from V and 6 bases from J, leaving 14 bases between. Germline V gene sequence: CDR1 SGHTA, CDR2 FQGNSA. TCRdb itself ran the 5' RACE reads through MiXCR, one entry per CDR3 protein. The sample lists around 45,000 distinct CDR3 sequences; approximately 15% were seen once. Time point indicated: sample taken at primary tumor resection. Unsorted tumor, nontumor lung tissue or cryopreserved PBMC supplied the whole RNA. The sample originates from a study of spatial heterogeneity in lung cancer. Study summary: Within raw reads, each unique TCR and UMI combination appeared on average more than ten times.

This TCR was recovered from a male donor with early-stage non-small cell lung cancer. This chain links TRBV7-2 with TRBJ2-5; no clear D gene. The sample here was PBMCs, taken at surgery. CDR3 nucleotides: TGTGCCAGCAGCTTAGCAAATACGGAAGAAAAGACCCAGTACTTC. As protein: CASSLANTEEKTQYF.